These T cell receptor beta chains were read from a single sample in a study of CD8 T cells in ankylosing spondylitis. MiXCR was run by TCRdb on the 5' RACE reads, yielding one entry per CDR3 protein. The sample lists 300,000 to 350,000 distinct CDR3 sequences, less than 25% occurring once. Sample: blood, either unsorted or a sorted T cell fraction (not recorded which). The receptor set was obtained from a female donor with ankylosing spondylitis or in good health (not recorded which). The CDR3 runs from the conserved cysteine through the conserved F or W. Fields, in order: V gene, CDR3 length, J gene, D gene, clone size, CDR3 protein, CDR3 DNA. The D gene is left open where the match is weak. A row's size may be missing; if present it is once, few, many or a size class.

V: TRBV10-3; length: 12; J: TRBJ2-7; D: TRBD1; size: NA; CDR3: CAIRGQGNEQYF; DNA: TGTGCCATCAGAGGACAGGGAAACGAGCAGTACTTC
V: TRBV5-5; length: 14; J: TRBJ2-1; D: NA; size: NA; CDR3: CASSLPGSRNEQFF; DNA: TGTGCCAGCAGCTTGCCGGGAAGCCGCAATGAGCAGTTCTTC
V: TRBV30; length: 12; J: TRBJ1-1; D: NA; size: NA; CDR3: CAWGQFNTEAFF; DNA: TGTGCCTGGGGACAGTTTAACACTGAAGCTTTCTTT
V: TRBV6-5; length: 17; J: TRBJ2-7; D: NA; size: few; CDR3: CASSSLGGRGRLYEQYF; DNA: TGTGCCAGCAGTTCCCTCGGAGGTAGGGGGAGGCTCTACGAGCAGTACTTC
V: TRBV20-1; length: 15; J: TRBJ2-1; D: TRBD2; size: NA; CDR3: CSATSGSKNYNEQFF; DNA: TGCAGTGCTACTAGCGGGAGTAAAAACTACAATGAGCAGTTCTTC
V: TRBV20-1; length: 13; J: TRBJ2-7; D: NA; size: few; CDR3: CSARKTRGYEQYF; DNA: TGCAGTGCTCGCAAGACACGGGGCTACGAGCAGTACTTC
V: TRBV19; length: 13; J: TRBJ1-2; D: TRBD1; size: few; CDR3: CASNAPGPDRLYF; DNA: TGTGCCAGTAACGCCCCGGGACCGGACAGGTTATACTTC
V: TRBV27; length: 23; J: TRBJ2-1; D: NA; size: NA; CDR3: CASSVSRRSRDDRRRGPGNEQFF; DNA: TGTGCCAGCAGTGTATCTCGCCGTAGTCGGGACGACCGTCGCCGGGGACCGGGGAATGAGCAGTTCTTC
V: TRBV20-1; length: 13; J: TRBJ2-1; D: TRBD2; size: many; CDR3: CSGLAGVGNEQFF; DNA: TGCAGTGGTCTAGCGGGAGTTGGTAATGAGCAGTTCTTC
V: TRBV20-1; length: 14; J: TRBJ2-7; D: NA; size: many; CDR3: CSASAGQTQYEQYF; DNA: TGCAGTGCTAGCGCGGGACAGACCCAATACGAGCAGTACTTC
V: TRBV20-1; length: 15; J: TRBJ2-7; D: NA; size: NA; CDR3: CSARDPTLSSYEQYF; DNA: TGCAGTGCTAGAGATCCTACACTAAGCTCCTACGAGCAGTACTTC
V: TRBV3-1; length: 15; J: TRBJ2-1; D: NA; size: NA; CDR3: CASSHVTRTANEQFF; DNA: TGTGCCAGCAGCCACGTGACCCGGACTGCTAATGAGCAGTTCTTC
V: TRBV7-2; length: 13; J: TRBJ2-2; D: NA; size: NA; CDR3: CASSPMPAGELFF; DNA: TGTGCCAGCAGCCCGATGCCAGCCGGGGAGCTGTTTTTT
V: TRBV4-2; length: 17; J: TRBJ2-1; D: TRBD2; size: few; CDR3: CASSQDWGLASINEQFF; DNA: TGTGCCAGCAGCCAAGATTGGGGACTAGCTAGTATCAATGAGCAGTTCTTC
V: TRBV28; length: 12; J: TRBJ1-2; D: NA; size: NA; CDR3: CASSAGLRGYTF; DNA: TGTGCCAGCAGCGCAGGCCTGAGAGGCTACACCTTC
V: TRBV11-2; length: 13; J: TRBJ2-1; D: NA; size: many; CDR3: CASSLSVNNEQFF; DNA: TGTGCCAGCAGCTTATCGGTTAACAATGAGCAGTTCTTC
V: TRBV12-3/TRBV12-4; length: 13; J: TRBJ2-2; D: NA; size: many; CDR3: CASRRTVTGELFF; DNA: TGTGCCAGCCGCCGGACAGTCACCGGGGAGCTGTTTTTT
V: TRBV7-6; length: 12; J: TRBJ1-4; D: NA; size: NA; CDR3: CASSLREEKLFF; DNA: TGTGCCAGCAGCTTAAGGGAGGAAAAACTGTTTTTT
V: TRBV6-1; length: 16; J: TRBJ1-2; D: NA; size: many; CDR3: CASSPAGDLKFYGYTF; DNA: TGTGCCAGCAGTCCTGCAGGGGATCTTAAGTTTTATGGCTACACCTTC
V: TRBV7-2; length: 16; J: TRBJ1-6; D: NA; size: NA; CDR3: CASSMDSSSYNSPLHF; DNA: TGTGCCAGCAGCATGGACAGCAGCTCCTATAATTCACCCCTCCACTTT
V: TRBV20-1; length: 13; J: TRBJ2-3; D: NA; size: NA; CDR3: CSATRTGTDTQYF; DNA: TGCAGTGCTACAAGGACTGGCACAGATACGCAGTATTTT
V: TRBV20-1; length: 11; J: TRBJ2-7; D: NA; size: NA; CDR3: CSARARAEQYF; DNA: TGCAGTGCTAGAGCGAGGGCCGAGCAGTACTTC
V: TRBV7-9; length: 15; J: TRBJ2-7; D: TRBD1; size: NA; CDR3: CASSHGTGMAYEQYF; DNA: TGTGCCAGCAGCCACGGGACAGGGATGGCCTACGAGCAGTACTTC